One sample yielded the 28 T cell receptor beta chains listed below, sequenced in a study of blood T cell repertoires in COVID-19. Produced via immunoSEQ multiplex PCR; TCRdb's table is partial and in-frame only. The sample consists of roughly 150,000 clones, around four fifths of them appearing once. The material sequenced was peripheral blood. These receptors were taken from a woman older than 75 with active or convalescent COVID-19.

This clone was observed a few times. CDR3 in DNA: TGTGCCAGCAGCGAGAGTACCCCTAGCCAGCAGTACTTC. The encoded protein is CASSESTPSQQYF. The chain recombines TRBV9 with TRBJ2-7, with a tentative D call TRBD2 (5 bases). The CDR3 sequence is 13 residues long. The V gene lost 3 bases and the J gene lost 8 bases, with 15 bases spanning the gap. CDR1 and CDR2 from the germline V gene are SGDLS and YYNGEE. Variable domain in full (rest from reference TRBV9 and TRBJ2-7): DSGVTQTPKHLITATGQRVTLRCSPRSGDLSVYWYQQSLDQGLQFLIQYYNGEERAKGNILERFSAQQFPDLHSELNLSSLELGDSALYFCASSESTPSQQYFGPGTRLTVT.

This sequence joins TRBV6-5 and TRBJ1-2, with a tentative D call TRBD1 (6 bases). The germline CDR1 and CDR2 sequences are MNHEY and SVGAGI. V was trimmed by 6 bases and J by 7 bases, leaving 15 bases between them. This CDR3 spans 13 amino acids. CDR3 sequence reads: CASSLRDTSGYTF. CDR3 nucleotide sequence: TGTGCCAGCAGCCTCCGGGACACGAGTGGCTACACCTTC.

The chain links TRBV6-1 to TRBJ1-2; D possibly corresponds to TRBD1 (5 bases). V lost 0 bases and J 2 bases, leaving 16 bases between the germline ends. The CDR3 is made up of 17 amino acids. Germline assignment: CDR1 MNHNS and CDR2 SASEGT. The CDR3: CASSEALLGAPNYGYTF. The CDR3 DNA reads as TGTGCCAGCAGTGAAGCGCTTCTAGGGGCACCAAACTATGGCTACACCTTC.

The V call is TRBV2, the J call TRBJ1-6; the D gene is possibly TRBD1 (5 bases). The V gene lost 7 bases and the J gene lost 5 bases, with 9 bases spanning the gap. CDR3 length: 13 amino acids. Looked up from germline, CDR1 is SNHLY and CDR2 is FYNNEI. The CDR3 region is CASNPGDNSPLHF. CDR3 DNA: TGTGCCAGCAACCCGGGGGATAATTCACCCCTCCACTTT.

The chain recombines TRBV19 with TRBJ2-3; D might be TRBD1 (5 bases). The CDR3 spans 13 residues. Trimming removed 7 bases at V and 0 bases at J, with 8 bases between. Per the germline V gene, CDR1 is LNHDA and CDR2 is SQIVND (reference sequence). CDR3 nucleotide sequence: TGTGCCAGTAAGCAGGGAAGCACAGATACGCAGTATTTT. The encoded protein is CASKQGSTDTQYF.

V and J are TRBV5-1 and TRBJ1-2; D is possibly TRBD1 (5 bases). V lost 0 bases to trimming and J lost 10 bases, with 13 bases between them. CDR1 and CDR2 from the germline V gene are SGHRS and YFSETQ. The CDR3 has 13 residues. In DNA form, the CDR3 reads TGCGCCAGCAGCTTGGCCAGGGAAGCGCTCTACACCTTC. Translation gives CASSLAREALYTF. Based on the CDR3 plus reference TRBV5-1 and TRBJ1-2, the full variable domain is KAGVTQTPRYLIKTRGQQVTLSCSPISGHRSVSWYQQTPGQGLQFLFEYFSETQRNKGNFPGRFSGRQFSNSRSEMNVSTLELGDSALYLCASSLAREALYTFGSGTRLTVV.

This rearrangement joins TRBV7-9 to TRBJ2-1; a possible D gene is TRBD1 (6 bases). Germline loops: CDR1 SEHNR, CDR2 FQNEAQ (reference sequence). The V end lost 1 base, the J end lost 2 bases, and 15 bases lay between the germline ends. The CDR3 has 17 residues. This chain's CDR3 is CASSLGDTRRTYNEQFF. For the CDR3, the DNA is TGTGCCAGCAGCTTAGGGGACACGAGGAGGACCTACAATGAGCAGTTCTTC.

V and J are TRBV4-3 and TRBJ2-7; weak D call: TRBD2 (6 bases). The CDR3 totals 15 residues. The V gene's germline CDR1 is LGHNA and CDR2 YSLEER. V was shortened by 1 base and J by 4 bases, with 14 bases between the two germline ends. CDR3 DNA: TGCGCCAGCAGCCAAGGGGGTCAGGGAGGATACGAGCAGTACTTC. Translation gives CASSQGGQGGYEQYF.

V gene TRBV6-6 combines with J gene TRBJ1-1; tentatively, D is TRBD1 (6 bases). The CDR3 runs 16 residues. The V end lost 2 bases, the J end lost 4 bases, and 17 bases lay between the germline ends. Per the germline V gene, CDR1 is MNHNY and CDR2 is SVGAGI (reference sequence). CDR3 bases: TGTGCCAGCAGTTACCCAACCTCTACAGGGAGCACTGAAGCTTTCTTT. This gives the protein CASSYPTSTGSTEAFF.

The chain couples TRBV4-2 to TRBJ1-1; unclear D gene. Per germline, CDR1 LGHNA and CDR2 YNFKEQ. The V and J ends lost 0 bases and 0 bases respectively, with 5 bases between them. The CDR3 spans 14 residues. This CDR3 reads CASSQERLNTEAFF. The CDR3 DNA reads TGTGCCAGCAGCCAAGAACGGTTGAACACTGAAGCTTTCTTT.

The chain links TRBV2 to TRBJ2-2; 7 nucleotides line up with TRBD2. After removal of 8 bases from V and 1 base from J, the junction contained 4 bases not matched to a gene. The CDR3 loop spans 14 amino acids. Germline V gene sequence: CDR1 SNHLY, CDR2 FYNNEI. This CDR3 is CASGGGLNTGELFF. CDR3 DNA sequence: TGTGCCAGCGGCGGGGGACTGAACACCGGGGAGCTGTTTTTT.

The V and J genes are TRBV5-5 and TRBJ2-5, with a weak D call TRBD2 (7 bases). The V gene lost 3 bases and the J gene lost 5 bases, with 14 bases spanning the gap. CDR1 and CDR2 from the germline V gene are SGHKS and YYEKEE (reference sequence). The CDR3 is made up of 14 amino acids. DNA of the CDR3: TGTGCCAGCAGCTCAAAAGGGGGGGAGGAGACCCAGTACTTC. Its protein is CASSSKGGEETQYF. Full variable domain (remainder filled in from reference TRBV5-5 and TRBJ2-5): DAGVTQSPTHLIKTRGQQVTLRCSPISGHKSVSWYQQVLGQGPQFIFQYYEKEERGRGNFPDRFSARQFPNYSSELNVNALLLGDSALYLCASSSKGGEETQYFGPGTRLLVL.

The J gene is TRBJ2-2, the V gene TRBV28; perhaps TRBD1 as D (5 bases). The CDR3 spans 18 residues. V dropped 11 bases and J dropped 0 bases, with 25 bases sitting between them. The germline gives CDR1 MDHEN, CDR2 SYDVKM. CDR3 nucleotide sequence: TGTGCCTCCTCCAGGGTTCCGAAGTTTTTATCGAACACCGGGGAGCTGTTTTTT. This codes for CASSRVPKFLSNTGELFF.

This sequence joins TRBV6-6 and TRBJ1-4; D is unclear. CDR1 and CDR2 (germline): MNHNY, SVGAGI (reference sequence). Trimming shortened V by 10 bases and J by 2 bases, and 8 bases separated the two germline ends. The CDR3 consists of 12 residues. This CDR3 is CATHRTNEKLFF. The CDR3 DNA sequence: TGTGCCACCCATCGGACTAATGAAAAACTGTTTTTT.

This clone showed up just a few times. The J gene is TRBJ1-3, the V gene TRBV10-3; possible D gene TRBD1, 6 bases. The CDR3 is made up of 20 amino acids. CDR1 and CDR2 (germline): ENHRY, SYGVKD. The germline V and J ends were trimmed by 2 bases and 0 bases, with 23 bases remaining between them. Here the CDR3 DNA reads TGTGCCATCAGTGAGCGGACCGTCGGGAGGGGGGCCCTCTCTGGAAACACCATATATTTT. Translating it yields CAISERTVGRGALSGNTIYF.

This sequence joins TRBV18 and TRBJ1-4, with TRBD1 identical over 7 bases. Germline V lookup: CDR1 KGHSH, CDR2 LQKENI. The CDR3 length is 15 residues. With V trimmed by 0 bases and J by 4 bases, 2 bases remained unmatched. This CDR3 is CASSPPDRVNEKLFF. In nucleotides, the CDR3 is TGTGCCAGCTCACCACCTGACAGGGTTAATGAAAAACTGTTTTTT.

This chain connects TRBV27 to TRBJ2-7, with TRBD1 matching over 12 bases. CDR1 and CDR2 from the germline V gene are MNHEY and SMNVEV (reference sequence). V lost 6 bases and J lost 7; bases outside the gene matches: 16. The CDR3 spans 17 residues. The CDR3 DNA sequence: TGTGCCAGCAGGCCCTTAACTCGGGACAGGGGGCCTGATGAGCAGTACTTC. Protein: CASRPLTRDRGPDEQYF.

This chain connects TRBV7-9 to TRBJ1-5, with 7 bases fitting TRBD1. The CDR3 covers 13 residues. Germline CDR1 reads SEHNR; CDR2 reads FQNEAQ (reference sequence). V shed 5 bases and J 7 bases; nucleotides not matched to a gene: 5. CDR3 DNA sequence: TGTGCCAGCAGCGGCAGGGGGATACAGCCCCAGCATTTT. It yields the protein CASSGRGIQPQHF. The full variable domain, completed using reference TRBV7-9 and TRBJ1-5, is DTGVSQNPRHKITKRGQNVTFRCDPISEHNRLYWYRQTLGQGPEFLTYFQNEAQLEKSRLLSDRFSAERPKGSFSTLEIQRTEQGDSAMYLCASSGRGIQPQHFGDGTRLSIL.

The chain employs TRBV3-1 (or the pseudogene TRBV3-2) and TRBJ2-5, with 8 bases that match TRBD2. CDR3 size: 15 residues. The J segment lost 4 bases and the V segment lost 5 bases, leaving 9 bases of the junction unmatched. Germline CDR1 LGHDT, CDR2 YNNKEL (reference sequence). This chain's CDR3 is CASSSTGGALETQYF. For the CDR3, the DNA is TGTGCCAGCAGCTCGACGGGGGGGGCTTTAGAGACCCAGTACTTC.

This chain uses TRBV7-2 with TRBJ2-7; 8 bases map to TRBD1. The CDR3 has 13 residues. The germline V gene has CDR1 SGHTA and CDR2 FQGNSA. The J segment lost 5 bases and the V segment lost 6 bases, leaving 6 bases of the junction unmatched. In nucleotides, the CDR3 is TGTGCCAGCAGTTGGACAGGGAGGAACGAGCAGTACTTC. Translation gives CASSWTGRNEQYF. The full variable domain, in which reference TRBV7-2 and TRBJ2-7 provide the parts outside the CDR3, is GAGVSQSPSNKVTEKGKDVELRCDPISGHTALYWYRQSLGQGLEFLIYFQGNSAPDKSGLPSDRFSAERTGGSVSTLTIQRTQQEDSAVYLCASSWTGRNEQYFGPGTRLTVT.

The V gene is TRBV6-5, the J gene TRBJ2-3; 7 nucleotides agree with TRBD2. Trimming removed 7 bases from V and 2 bases from J; junction bases left unmatched: 6. CDR1 and CDR2 (germline): MNHEY, SVGAGI. The CDR3 has 14 amino acids. CDR3 protein: CASKLATYTDTQYF. The CDR3 coding sequence is TGTGCCAGCAAACTAGCGACCTACACAGATACGCAGTATTTT.

CDR3 bases: TGTGCCAGCAGTCTTCCAGGGTTAACATCCTACGAGCAGTACTTC. It is translated as CASSLPGLTSYEQYF. This chain connects TRBV6-2 or TRBV6-3 to TRBJ2-7; D is possibly TRBD1 (5 bases). Trimming left V 5 bases short and J 1 base short, with 15 bases between. This CDR3 is 15 amino acids long. Germline loops: CDR1 MNHEY, CDR2 SVGEGT.

The chain carries TRBV9 and TRBJ2-3, with 11 bases lining up with TRBD2. This CDR3 contains 17 residues. V was clipped by 0 bases and J by 1 base; unmatched bases: 4. The germline V gene encodes CDR1 SGDLS and CDR2 YYNGEE. The CDR3 loop is CASSVALAGAGTDTQYF. The DNA of the CDR3 is TGTGCCAGCAGCGTAGCACTAGCGGGGGCGGGCACAGATACGCAGTATTTT.

The chain links TRBV11-3 to TRBJ1-1; D perhaps matches TRBD1 (6 bases). This CDR3 is 13 amino acids long. The germline CDR1 and CDR2 sequences are SGHNT and YENEEA. With 7 bases removed from V and 1 base from J, the gap between germline ends came to 10 bases. The CDR3 reads CASIGGPNTEAFF. The CDR3 nucleotides are TGTGCCAGCATCGGGGGGCCGAACACTGAAGCTTTCTTT.

The chain employs TRBV4-1 and TRBJ1-1; TRBD1 matches 8 bases. This CDR3 has 14 amino acids. Germline lookup yields CDR1 MGHRA and CDR2 YSYEKL. With V trimmed by 4 bases and J by 5 bases, 6 bases remained unmatched. DNA of the CDR3: TGCGCCAGCAGCCCGCGGACAGGGCAAACTGAAGCTTTCTTT. This gives the protein CASSPRTGQTEAFF.

V usage is TRBV6-5 and J usage is TRBJ1-2; TRBD1 aligns across 9 bases. The CDR3 extends over 13 amino acids. The germline gives CDR1 MNHEY, CDR2 SVGAGI. Trimming removed 6 bases from V and 6 bases from J; junction bases left unmatched: 5. CDR3 coding DNA: TGTGCCAGCAGCTACAGGGGGCCTGATGGCTACACCTTC. This gives the protein CASSYRGPDGYTF.

The chain recombines TRBV5-1 with TRBJ1-5; no clear D gene. V was pared by 0 bases and J by 0 bases, with 10 bases between. CDR3 length: 16 amino acids. The germline V gene encodes CDR1 SGHRS and CDR2 YFSETQ. The CDR3 protein is CASSLAPRGSNQPQHF. DNA of the CDR3: TGCGCCAGCAGCTTGGCCCCACGGGGTAGCAATCAGCCCCAGCATTTT. Full variable domain (rest looked up from reference TRBV5-1 and TRBJ1-5): KAGVTQTPRYLIKTRGQQVTLSCSPISGHRSVSWYQQTPGQGLQFLFEYFSETQRNKGNFPGRFSGRQFSNSRSEMNVSTLELGDSALYLCASSLAPRGSNQPQHFGDGTRLSIL.

CDR3 loop: CASSPNFQAEAFF. The CDR3 DNA follows: TGTGCCAGCAGCCCCAACTTTCAGGCTGAAGCTTTCTTT. The J gene is TRBJ1-1, the V gene TRBV11-2; D call uncertain. V lost 5 bases to trimming and J lost 6 bases, with 13 bases between them. Germline V CDR1 and CDR2: SGHAT, FQNNGV. The CDR3 loop spans 13 amino acids. Filled out from reference TRBV11-2 and TRBJ1-1, the complete variable domain reads EAGVAQSPRYKIIEKRQSVAFWCNPISGHATLYWYQQILGQGPKLLIQFQNNGVVDDSQLPKDRFSAERLKGVDSTLKIQPAKLEDSAVYLCASSPNFQAEAFFGQGTRLTVV.